This TCR beta chain appears in the sequencing data of a study of identical twins. This clonotype was seen only a few times. The J segment lost 3 bases and the V segment lost 4 bases, leaving 0 bases of the junction unmatched. Germline V CDR1 and CDR2: SQVTM, ANQGSEA. This CDR3 has 14 residues. TCRdb reprocessed the 5' RACE reads with MiXCR, giving one entry per CDR3 protein. The table lists roughly 490,000 distinct CDR3 sequences, around 15% of them singletons. The same specimen was also included in a second study, on yellow fever vaccine responses in identical twins.

The source of this sequence is a woman under 30 in good health. Sequences were obtained from CD4+ T cells sorted from blood. The chain combines TRBV29-1 with TRBJ2-1, with 13 bases that match TRBD2. The CDR3: CSVGLAGGYNEQFF. The CDR3 region has the DNA TGCAGCGTTGGACTAGCGGGAGGCTACAATGAGCAGTTCTTC.